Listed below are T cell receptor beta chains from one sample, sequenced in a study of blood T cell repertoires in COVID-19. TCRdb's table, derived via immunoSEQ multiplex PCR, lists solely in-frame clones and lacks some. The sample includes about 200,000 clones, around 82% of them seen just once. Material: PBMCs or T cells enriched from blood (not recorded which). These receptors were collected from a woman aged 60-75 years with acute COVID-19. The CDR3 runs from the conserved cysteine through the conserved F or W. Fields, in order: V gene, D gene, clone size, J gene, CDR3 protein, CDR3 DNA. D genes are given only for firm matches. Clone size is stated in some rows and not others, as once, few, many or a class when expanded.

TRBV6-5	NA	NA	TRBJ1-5	CASSYSGQGNLPQHF	TGTGCCAGCAGTTACTCGGGGCAGGGGAATTTGCCCCAGCATTTT
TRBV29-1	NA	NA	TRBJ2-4	CSVRGAKNIQYF	TGCAGCGTTAGGGGGGCCAAAAACATTCAGTACTTC
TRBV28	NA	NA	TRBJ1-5	CASSMGRGGNQPQHF	TGTGCCAGCAGTATGGGGAGAGGAGGCAATCAGCCCCAGCATTTT
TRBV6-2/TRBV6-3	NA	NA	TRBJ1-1	CASSPQGSSMNTEAFF	TGTGCCAGCAGTCCACAGGGATCGTCCATGAACACTGAAGCTTTCTTT
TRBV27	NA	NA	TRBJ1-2	CASSSRGDYGYTF	TGTGCCAGCAGTTCAAGAGGTGACTATGGCTACACCTTC
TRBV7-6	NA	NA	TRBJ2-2	CASSLREAREDGELFF	TGTGCCAGCAGCTTACGTGAGGCGCGAGAGGACGGGGAGCTGTTTTTT
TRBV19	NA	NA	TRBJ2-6	CASSTLVGGGPGANVLTF	TGTGCCAGTAGTACCCTCGTAGGGGGGGGCCCTGGGGCCAACGTCCTGACTTTC
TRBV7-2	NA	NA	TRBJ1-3	CASGLRRTGNTIYF	TGTGCCAGCGGTTTACGCAGGACTGGAAACACCATATATTTT
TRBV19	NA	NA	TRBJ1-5	CASTPFGRAYSNQPQHF	TGTGCCAGTACCCCCTTCGGGCGGGCTTATAGCAATCAGCCCCAGCATTTT
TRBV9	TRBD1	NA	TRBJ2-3	CASSPGQGADTQYF	TGTGCCAGCAGCCCAGGACAGGGGGCAGATACGCAGTATTTT
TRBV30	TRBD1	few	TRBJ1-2	CAMGQERLYGYTF	TGTGCGATGGGACAGGAAAGACTCTATGGCTACACCTTC
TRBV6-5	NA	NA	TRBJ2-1	CASSRFYHLSEQFF	TGTGCCAGCAGCCGCTTCTATCATTTGTCCGAGCAGTTCTTC
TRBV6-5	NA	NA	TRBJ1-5	CASFQGPHQPQHF	TGTGCCAGCTTCCAGGGTCCACATCAGCCCCAGCATTTT
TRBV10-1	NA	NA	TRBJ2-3	CASSGHSTDTQYF	TGCGCCAGCTCGGGACATTCCACAGATACGCAGTATTTT
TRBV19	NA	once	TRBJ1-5	CAAGAGGIRDQPQHF	TGTGCCGCAGGGGCGGGCGGTATAAGGGATCAGCCCCAGCATTTT
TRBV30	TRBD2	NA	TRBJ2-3	CAFAKAGGHSDTQYF	TGTGCCTTCGCCAAGGCGGGGGGGCATTCAGATACGCAGTATTTT
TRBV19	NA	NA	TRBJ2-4	CASSIEDSQPMAKNIQYF	TGTGCCAGTAGTATAGAGGACAGCCAGCCGATGGCCAAAAACATTCAGTACTTC
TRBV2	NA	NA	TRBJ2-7	CASRVDTAYEQYF	TGTGCCAGCAGGGTAGACACCGCCTACGAGCAGTACTTC
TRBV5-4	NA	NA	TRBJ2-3	CASSLTRGPGEDTQYF	TGTGCCAGCAGCCTAACGAGGGGTCCGGGGGAAGATACGCAGTATTTT
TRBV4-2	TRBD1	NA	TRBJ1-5	CASSQTGYSDQPQHF	TGTGCCAGCAGCCAGACAGGGTATTCTGATCAGCCCCAGCATTTT
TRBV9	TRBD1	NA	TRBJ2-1	CASSPRTGLDEQFF	TGTGCCAGCAGCCCCCGGACAGGGTTGGATGAGCAGTTCTTC
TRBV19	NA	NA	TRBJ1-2	CASSTNGNYGYTF	TGTGCCAGTAGTACCAACGGTAACTATGGCTACACCTTC
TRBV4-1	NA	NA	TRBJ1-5	CASSQGNSYQPQHF	TGCGCCAGCAGCCAAGGAAACAGCTATCAGCCCCAGCATTTT
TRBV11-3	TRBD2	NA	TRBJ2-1	CASSSTSGTYNEQFF	TGTGCCAGCAGCTCCACTAGCGGGACCTACAATGAGCAGTTCTTC
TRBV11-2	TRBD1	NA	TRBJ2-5	CAISDRGLGTQYF	TGTGCCATATCGGACAGGGGGCTTGGGACCCAGTACTTC
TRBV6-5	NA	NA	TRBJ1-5	CASGAENSNQPQHF	TGTGCCAGCGGGGCGGAGAATAGCAATCAGCCCCAGCATTTT
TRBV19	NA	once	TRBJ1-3	CASSTSYSGNTIYF	TGTGCCAGTAGTACCTCCTACTCTGGAAACACCATATATTTT
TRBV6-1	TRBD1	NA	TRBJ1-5	CASSELGQGAWQPQHF	TGTGCCAGCAGTGAGCTCGGACAGGGGGCTTGGCAGCCCCAGCATTTT
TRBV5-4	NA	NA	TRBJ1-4	CASSTQGNQGEKLFF	TGTGCCAGCAGCACCCAGGGAAACCAAGGTGAAAAACTGTTTTTT
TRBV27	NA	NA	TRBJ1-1	CASTPQGPLNMNTEAFF	TGTGCCAGCACCCCACAGGGACCATTAAACATGAACACTGAAGCTTTCTTT
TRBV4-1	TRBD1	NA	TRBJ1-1	CASSQDRTGLDTEAFF	TGCGCCAGCAGCCAAGATAGGACAGGGCTGGACACTGAAGCTTTCTTT
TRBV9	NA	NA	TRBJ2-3	CASSPYRESTDTQYF	TGTGCCAGCAGCCCCTACAGGGAAAGCACAGATACGCAGTATTTT
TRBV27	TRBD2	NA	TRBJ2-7	CASGGGRTYEQYF	TGTGCCAGCGGCGGCGGGAGGACCTACGAGCAGTACTTC
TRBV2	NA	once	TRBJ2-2	CASRLEARPTGELFF	TGTGCCAGCAGGCTGGAGGCTAGACCCACCGGGGAGCTGTTTTTT
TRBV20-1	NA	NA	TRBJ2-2	CSARISGELFF	TGCAGTGCCAGGATTTCCGGGGAGCTGTTTTTT
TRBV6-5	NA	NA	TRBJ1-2	CASNGRGYGYTF	TGTGCCAGCAATGGCCGGGGCTATGGCTACACCTTC
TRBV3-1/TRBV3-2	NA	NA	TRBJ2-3	CASSQERWEAGTDTQYF	TGTGCCAGCAGCCAAGAACGATGGGAGGCGGGTACAGATACGCAGTATTTT
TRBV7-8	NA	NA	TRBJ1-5	CASSPRSGTLNQPQHF	TGTGCCAGCAGCCCACGATCTGGGACACTCAATCAGCCCCAGCATTTT
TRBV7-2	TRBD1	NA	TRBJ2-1	CASSFDRGFHNEQFF	TGTGCCAGCAGCTTCGACAGGGGGTTCCACAATGAGCAGTTCTTC
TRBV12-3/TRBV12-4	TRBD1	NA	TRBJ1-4	CATSRQGAGKLFF	TGTGCCACTAGTAGGCAGGGGGCAGGAAAACTGTTTTTT
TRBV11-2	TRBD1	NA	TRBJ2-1	CASSPGTGPYNEQFF	TGTGCCAGCAGCCCCGGGACAGGGCCCTACAATGAGCAGTTCTTC
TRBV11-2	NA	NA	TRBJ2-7	CASSLNALRPSYEQYF	TGTGCCAGCAGCTTAAATGCCCTGCGTCCGTCCTACGAGCAGTACTTC
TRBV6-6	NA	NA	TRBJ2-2	CASSPQVTSGISAGELFF	TGTGCCAGCAGTCCACAAGTTACGTCGGGGATTTCGGCCGGGGAGCTGTTTTTT
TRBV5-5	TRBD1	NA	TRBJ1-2	CASSWGDRAYGYTF	TGTGCCAGCAGCTGGGGGGACAGGGCATATGGCTACACCTTC
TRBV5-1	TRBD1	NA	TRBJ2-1	CASSIRTGAGGNNEQFF	TGCGCCAGCAGCATTAGGACAGGGGCTGGTGGCAACAATGAGCAGTTCTTC
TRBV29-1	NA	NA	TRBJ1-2	CSVWGRHGYTF	TGCAGCGTCTGGGGGCGGCATGGCTACACCTTC
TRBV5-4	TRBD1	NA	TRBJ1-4	CASSGDRGGLFF	TGTGCCAGCAGCGGGGACAGGGGTGGGCTGTTTTTT
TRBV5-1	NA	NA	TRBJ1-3	CASSLMSEGNTIYF	TGCGCCAGCAGCTTGATGAGCGAGGGTAATACCATATATTTT
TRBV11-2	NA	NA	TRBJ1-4	CASSLTGREKLFF	TGTGCCAGCAGCTTAACAGGGAGAGAAAAACTGTTTTTT
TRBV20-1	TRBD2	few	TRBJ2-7	CSVGREFEQYF	TGCAGTGTAGGGCGGGAGTTCGAGCAGTACTTC
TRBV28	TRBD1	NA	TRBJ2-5	CASSAPGTGKETQYF	TGTGCCAGCAGTGCCCCCGGGACAGGAAAAGAGACCCAGTACTTC
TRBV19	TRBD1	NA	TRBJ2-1	CASRLQGPANEQFF	TGTGCCAGTAGGTTACAGGGGCCTGCGAATGAGCAGTTCTTC
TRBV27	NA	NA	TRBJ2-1	CASSSLLLSYNEQFF	TGTGCCAGCAGTTCTTTACTTCTTTCCTACAATGAGCAGTTCTTC
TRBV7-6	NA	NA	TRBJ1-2	CASSLGPEGINYGYTF	TGTGCCAGCAGTCTTGGGCCAGAGGGAATTAACTATGGCTACACCTTC